The T cell receptor beta chain described here comes from a study of cytomegalovirus exposure and HLA in healthy donors. Regarding the study as a whole: The study recorded 150 to 200 TCR beta chains that were cytomegalovirus-associated.

Notes on this clone: The antigen is unknown.

In germline, CDR1 is SGHRS, CDR2 YFSETQ. The CDR3 extends over 13 amino acids. The V end lost 0 bases, the J end lost 10 bases, and 13 bases lay between the germline ends. Both 60 Vbeta primers and 13 Jbeta primers went into the PCR. Profiling relied on immunoSEQ multiplex PCR, and the TCRdb table lists in-frame clones only, not all of them. The data show around 120,000 clones, nearly 85% seen once. The sample taken for sequencing was PBMCs. The receptor comes from a boy under 18 in good health and CMV-seronegative. The chain uses TRBV5-1 and TRBJ1-1; D is undetermined. The CDR3 coding sequence is TGCGCCAGCAGCTTGGCCACGGGTTTGGGAGCTTTCTTT. Translating gives CASSLATGLGAFF.